A single sample is the source of the 22 T cell receptor beta chains below, sequenced in a study of blood T cell repertoires in COVID-19. Sequencing used immunoSEQ multiplex PCR; TCRdb keeps in-frame clones, though not all of them. The sample shows approximately 180,000 clones, 85% to 90% of them seen only once. The specimen was peripheral blood. These receptors were obtained from a person aged 65 to 85 with COVID-19, enrolled during active disease.

This clone was counted once. The J gene is TRBJ1-4, the V gene TRBV2, with D possibly TRBD1 on 5 matching bases. With 7 bases removed from V and 1 base from J, the gap between germline ends came to 13 bases. CDR1 is SNHLY and CDR2 is FYNNEI in the germline V gene. This CDR3 has 15 amino acids. The CDR3 spells CASTRGRETNEKLFF. In DNA form, the CDR3 reads TGTGCCAGCACTCGGGGGAGGGAAACTAATGAAAAACTGTTTTTT.

This clone was detected once. V gene TRBV7-3 combines with J gene TRBJ2-6, with a weak D call TRBD1 (6 bases). There are 19 residues in the CDR3. V was trimmed by 1 base and J by 0 bases, leaving 16 bases between them. Germline CDR1 reads SGHTA; CDR2 reads FQGTGA. This CDR3 reads CASSLKSVGGRSGANVLTF. In DNA form, the CDR3 reads TGTGCCAGCAGCTTAAAAAGTGTAGGGGGTCGCTCTGGGGCCAACGTCCTGACTTTC.

Many counts were recorded for this clone. The chain combines TRBV7-9 with TRBJ1-6; 9 bases line up with TRBD1. The CDR3 extends over 13 amino acids. V trimming: 9 bases; J trimming: 6 bases; junction bases outside the gene matches: 3. CDR1 SEHNR and CDR2 FQNEAQ come from the germline V gene (reference sequence). The CDR3 coding sequence is TGTGCCAGTGCGGGACAGGGTAATTCACCCCTCCACTTT. This sequence encodes CASAGQGNSPLHF.

The chain employs TRBV4-3 and TRBJ2-7; possibly TRBD2 for D (5 bases). V shed 0 bases and J shed 2 bases, with 11 bases lying between them. The CDR3 spans 15 residues. CDR1 and CDR2 (germline): LGHNA, YSLEER. CDR3 DNA sequence: TGCGCCAGCAGCCAAGAACGAAACGGGGCCTACGAGCAGTACTTC. This codes for CASSQERNGAYEQYF.

This rearrangement joins TRBV15 to TRBJ2-7; weak D call: TRBD1 (6 bases). The length of the CDR3 is 14 residues. CDR1 is LNHNV and CDR2 is YYDKDF in the germline V gene (reference sequence). V gave up 4 bases and J gave up 4 bases, with 14 bases separating them. DNA for the CDR3: TGTGCCACCAGCACTCAACTCGGACAGTACGAGCAGTACTTC. Amino acid sequence: CATSTQLGQYEQYF.

This clone was counted a few times. The V and J genes are TRBV6-1 and TRBJ2-5; 7 positions agree with TRBD2. Germline CDR1 reads MNHNS; CDR2 reads SASEGT. Trimming cost V 8 bases and J 5 bases; bases outside gene matches: 2. CDR3 length equals 11 residues. CDR3 residues: CASGEGETQYF. The CDR3, as DNA: TGTGCCAGCGGGGAGGGTGAGACCCAGTACTTC.

The CDR3 nucleotides read TGTGCCAGCTCACCGGGACTAGCGGGGGGTACAGATACGCAGTATTTT. Translation gives CASSPGLAGGTDTQYF. The rearrangement uses TRBV18 and TRBJ2-3, with 15 bases fitting TRBD2. There are 16 residues in the CDR3. The ends lost 3 bases at V and 3 bases at J; junction bases unmatched: 1. Germline loops: CDR1 KGHSH, CDR2 LQKENI.

The chain couples TRBV19 to TRBJ1-1; 7 bases are a match to TRBD1. The CDR3 length is 15 residues. Germline V lookup: CDR1 LNHDA, CDR2 SQIVND (reference sequence). The V segment lost 5 bases and the J segment 2 bases; nucleotides outside the gene matches: 8. CDR3 residues: CASSRRGQVNTEAFF. As DNA, the CDR3 is TGTGCCAGTAGTCGACGCGGACAGGTAAACACTGAAGCTTTCTTT. Combining the CDR3 with reference TRBV19 and TRBJ1-1 gives the whole variable domain DGGITQSPKYLFRKEGQNVTLSCEQNLNHDAMYWYRQDPGQGLRLIYYSQIVNDFQKGDIAEGYSVSREKKESFPLTVTSAQKNPTAFYLCASSRRGQVNTEAFFGQGTRLTVV.

This clone was picked up a small number of times. The J gene is TRBJ1-3, the V gene TRBV2; TRBD1 matches at 8 bases. Germline-derived CDR1 and CDR2 are SNHLY and FYNNEI. The CDR3 loop spans 16 amino acids. The V segment lost 4 bases and the J segment 0 bases; nucleotides outside the gene matches: 5. CDR3: CASSVPRGPSGNTIYF. The CDR3 DNA sequence: TGTGCCAGCAGTGTGCCCAGGGGGCCCTCTGGAAACACCATATATTTT.

For this clone: The junction shows a germline mismatch at one end, possibly a read error. The chain couples TRBV5-8 to TRBJ2-7; 8 bases are shared with TRBD1. CDR1 is SGHTS, CDR2 YDEGEE, per germline. The CDR3 spans 17 residues. DNA for the CDR3: TGTGCCAGCAGCTTGATATTCGCGGGGACAGGCTCCAACGAGCAGTACTTC. It is translated as CASSLIFAGTGSNEQYF.

The chain links TRBV4-3 to TRBJ1-6; TRBD1 agrees at 9 bases. Germline V CDR1 and CDR2: LGHNA, YSLEER. Losses at the gene ends were 3 bases for V and 9 bases for J; bases not matched to a gene: 6. The CDR3 is made up of 15 amino acids. Here the CDR3 reads CASSQGQGFLSPLHF. The CDR3, as DNA: TGCGCCAGCAGCCAGGGACAGGGATTTCTTTCACCCCTCCACTTT.

CDR3 region: CATSSWGGNTEAFF. CDR3 coding DNA: TGTGCCACCAGCAGTTGGGGGGGGAACACTGAAGCTTTCTTT. The V and J genes are TRBV15 and TRBJ1-1, with D possibly matching TRBD1 (5 bases). The germline V gene has CDR1 LNHNV and CDR2 YYDKDF (reference sequence). The CDR3 length is 14 residues. V was shortened by 3 bases and J by 1 base, with 9 bases between the two germline ends.

This clone was counted a single time. This chain connects TRBV4-1 to TRBJ1-4, with 8 bases aligning to TRBD1. Per the germline V gene, CDR1 is MGHRA and CDR2 is YSYEKL. The CDR3 sequence is 16 residues long. J was trimmed by 8 bases and V by 0 bases; bases with no gene match: 8. CDR3 region: CASSQELQGAREKLFF. The CDR3 DNA is TGCGCCAGCAGCCAAGAGCTTCAGGGGGCCCGGGAAAAACTGTTTTTT.

The rearrangement uses TRBV5-1 and TRBJ2-5, with 9 bases that match TRBD2. The V and J ends lost 4 bases and 5 bases, in that order; junction bases with no gene match: 9. Per the germline V gene, CDR1 is SGHRS and CDR2 is YFSETQ. The CDR3 consists of 15 residues. This chain's CDR3 is CASSEVAGEGETQYF. The CDR3 DNA follows: TGCGCCAGCAGCGAGGTAGCGGGAGAGGGGGAGACCCAGTACTTC. The full variable domain, its missing parts supplied by reference TRBV5-1 and TRBJ2-5, is KAGVTQTPRYLIKTRGQQVTLSCSPISGHRSVSWYQQTPGQGLQFLFEYFSETQRNKGNFPGRFSGRQFSNSRSEMNVSTLELGDSALYLCASSEVAGEGETQYFGPGTRLLVL.

The V call is TRBV2, the J call TRBJ1-1; D remains ambiguous. CDR1 is SNHLY and CDR2 is FYNNEI in the germline V gene. Trimming left V 10 bases short and J 2 bases short, with 14 bases between. This CDR3 comprises 13 residues. Written as DNA, the CDR3 is TGTGCCATCGCGGATGTGGGTAACACTGAAGCTTTCTTT. Translation: CAIADVGNTEAFF.

This rearrangement joins TRBV6-6 to TRBJ1-1; TRBD1 matches at 8 bases. CDR3 length equals 19 residues. Per the germline V gene, CDR1 is MNHNY and CDR2 is SVGAGI (reference sequence). The V and J ends lost 5 bases and 4 bases, in that order; junction bases with no gene match: 21. The CDR3 is CASSPGGTWDRLPSTEAFF. CDR3 in DNA: TGTGCCAGCAGTCCTGGGGGGACATGGGACAGGTTACCCTCCACTGAAGCTTTCTTT.

The V and J genes are TRBV18 and TRBJ2-3; a possible D gene is TRBD2 (5 bases). The CDR3 has 15 residues. V was cut by 3 bases and J by 0 bases, with 10 bases left in between. Per germline, CDR1 KGHSH and CDR2 LQKENI. CDR3 protein: CASSPVGESTDTQYF. In DNA form, the CDR3 reads TGTGCCAGCTCACCTGTCGGGGAGAGCACAGATACGCAGTATTTT.

The CDR3 DNA reads as TGTGCCAGCAGCCAATCAGTGGCGGGGGGATACGAGCAGTACTTC. As protein: CASSQSVAGGYEQYF. The J gene is TRBJ2-7, the V gene TRBV7-2, with TRBD2 matching over 8 bases. The ends lost 5 bases at V and 4 bases at J; junction bases unmatched: 10. From germline, CDR1 is SGHTA and CDR2 FQGNSA. CDR3 length: 15 residues.

V is TRBV25-1 and J is TRBJ2-2; 7 bases line up with TRBD2. CDR3 length: 14 amino acids. Germline CDR1 is MGHDK and CDR2 is SYGVNS. The trim removed 5 bases at V and 6 bases at J, leaving 6 bases unmatched. The CDR3 region is CASSNSRGAGELFF. For the CDR3, the DNA is TGTGCCAGCAGTAATAGCCGGGGGGCCGGGGAGCTGTTTTTT.

V usage is TRBV9 and J usage is TRBJ1-1, with TRBD1 identical over 10 bases. J was trimmed by 4 bases and V by 4 bases; bases with no gene match: 22. Germline V CDR1 and CDR2: SGDLS, YYNGEE. This CDR3 is 20 amino acids long. DNA for the CDR3: TGTGCCAGCAGCAAGGGCGGGGAATGGGACAGGGGAATTAGGAGCACTGAAGCTTTCTTT. Protein sequence: CASSKGGEWDRGIRSTEAFF.

The V gene is TRBV29-1, the J gene TRBJ1-5; 7 nucleotides align to TRBD1. This CDR3 has 14 residues. Germline values: CDR1 SQVTM, CDR2 ANQGSEA. Trimming took 6 bases from V and 2 from J; bases not matched to a gene: 7. The CDR3 DNA sequence: TGCAGCGTGACCGTGACAGGGCGCAATCAGCCCCAGCATTTT. This gives the protein CSVTVTGRNQPQHF.

As for this clone: Other DNA sequences in the same sample also yield this CDR3. The J gene is TRBJ2-2, the V gene TRBV11-2, with 10 bases aligning to TRBD2. CDR3 length: 15 amino acids. The J segment lost 7 bases and the V segment lost 4 bases, leaving 6 bases of the junction unmatched. CDR1 and CDR2 (germline): SGHAT, FQNNGV. CDR3 protein: CASSSSGSWGGELFF. CDR3 DNA sequence: TGTGCCAGCAGCTCTAGCGGGAGCTGGGGCGGGGAGCTGTTTTTT. The variable domain in full, with the rest retrieved from reference TRBV11-2 and TRBJ2-2, is EAGVAQSPRYKIIEKRQSVAFWCNPISGHATLYWYQQILGQGPKLLIQFQNNGVVDDSQLPKDRFSAERLKGVDSTLKIQPAKLEDSAVYLCASSSSGSWGGELFFGEGSRLTVL.